This TCR beta chain stems from a study of CD8 T cells in ankylosing spondylitis. Overall study results and limits: The clones that were linked to disease were reported to be significantly enriched in matched synovial fluid samples from ankylosing spondylitis patients. Some motif variants were previously reported in reactive arthritis synovial fluid and blood. Peripheral blood samples showed relatively rare disease-linked clones, and these clones were CD8+.

Quantitative 5'-RACE with molecular barcodes generated TCR beta libraries. TCRdb itself ran the 5' RACE reads through MiXCR, one entry per CDR3 protein. The sample consists of 340,000 or so distinct CDR3 sequences, about 14% of them appearing once. This clonotype was seen only a few times. Its cognate antigen is unknown. This TCR was recovered from a male donor with ankylosing spondylitis or in good health (not recorded which). The specimen was blood, either unsorted or a sorted T cell fraction (not recorded which).

The CDR3 is CASSLPPQNEQYF. CDR3 DNA: TGTGCCAGCAGTTTACCTCCCCAGAACGAGCAGTACTTC. The chain joins TRBV12-3 or TRBV12-4 to TRBJ2-7, with unresolved D. This CDR3 comprises 13 residues. Trimming cost V 2 bases and J 5 bases, with 10 bases left between them.